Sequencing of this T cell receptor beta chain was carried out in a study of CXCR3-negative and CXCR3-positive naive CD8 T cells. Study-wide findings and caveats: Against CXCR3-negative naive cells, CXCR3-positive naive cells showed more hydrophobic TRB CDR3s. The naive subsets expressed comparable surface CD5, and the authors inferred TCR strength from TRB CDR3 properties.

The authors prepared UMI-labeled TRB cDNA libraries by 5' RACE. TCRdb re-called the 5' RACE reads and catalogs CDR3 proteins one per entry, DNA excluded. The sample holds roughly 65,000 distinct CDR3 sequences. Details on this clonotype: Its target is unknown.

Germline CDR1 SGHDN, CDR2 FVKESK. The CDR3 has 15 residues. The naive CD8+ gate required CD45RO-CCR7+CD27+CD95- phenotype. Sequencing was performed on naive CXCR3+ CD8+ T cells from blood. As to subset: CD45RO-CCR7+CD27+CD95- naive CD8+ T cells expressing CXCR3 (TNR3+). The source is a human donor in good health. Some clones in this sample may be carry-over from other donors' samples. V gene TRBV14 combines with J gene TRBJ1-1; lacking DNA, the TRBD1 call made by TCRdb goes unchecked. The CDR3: CASSQEYGTAQEAFF.